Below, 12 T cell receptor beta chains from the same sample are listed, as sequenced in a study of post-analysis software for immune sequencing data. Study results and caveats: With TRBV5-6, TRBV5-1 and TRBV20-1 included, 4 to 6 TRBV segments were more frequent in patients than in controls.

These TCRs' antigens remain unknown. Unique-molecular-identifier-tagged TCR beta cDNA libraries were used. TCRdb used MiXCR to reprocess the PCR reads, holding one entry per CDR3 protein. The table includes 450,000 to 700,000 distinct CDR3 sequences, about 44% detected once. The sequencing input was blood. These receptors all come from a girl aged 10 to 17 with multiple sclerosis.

The CDR3 nucleotides are TGCGCCAGCAGCCAAGTTGTCCAAGAGACCCAGTACTTC. Translating gives CASSQVVQETQYF. The chain couples TRBV4-1 to TRBJ2-5; D is undetermined. V shed 1 base and J shed 1 base, with 4 bases lying between them. Germline CDR1 and CDR2: MGHRA and YSYEKL. The CDR3 totals 13 residues.

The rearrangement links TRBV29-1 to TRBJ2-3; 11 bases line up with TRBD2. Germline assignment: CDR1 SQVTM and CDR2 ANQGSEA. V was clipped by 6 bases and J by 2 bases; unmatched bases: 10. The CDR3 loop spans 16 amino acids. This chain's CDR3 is CSVGDSGRALTDTQYF. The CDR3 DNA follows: TGCAGCGTCGGAGATAGCGGGAGGGCCCTCACAGATACGCAGTATTTT.

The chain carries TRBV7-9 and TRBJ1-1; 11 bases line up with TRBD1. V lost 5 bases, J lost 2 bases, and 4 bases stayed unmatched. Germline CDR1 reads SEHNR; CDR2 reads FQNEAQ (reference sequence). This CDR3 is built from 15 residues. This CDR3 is CASSLRTGGNTEAFF. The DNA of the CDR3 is TGTGCCAGCAGCCTTCGGACAGGGGGCAACACTGAAGCTTTCTTT.

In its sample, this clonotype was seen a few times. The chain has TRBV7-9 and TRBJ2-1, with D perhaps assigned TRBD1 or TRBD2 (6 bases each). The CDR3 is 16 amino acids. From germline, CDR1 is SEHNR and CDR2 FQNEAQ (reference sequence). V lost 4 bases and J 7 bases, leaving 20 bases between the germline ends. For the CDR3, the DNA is TGTGCCAGCAGCTACCAAATCGGTCGGGGGCTTAATGAGCAGTTCTTC. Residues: CASSYQIGRGLNEQFF.

CDR3 nucleotides: TGTGCCAGCAGCCCAATTGGCGAGGCAGATACGCAGTATTTT. Protein: CASSPIGEADTQYF. The rearrangement links TRBV16 to TRBJ2-3, with unresolved D. The CDR3 length is 14 residues. CDR1 and CDR2 from the germline V gene are KGHSY and FQNENV. V lost 4 bases and J 4 bases, leaving 12 bases between the germline ends.

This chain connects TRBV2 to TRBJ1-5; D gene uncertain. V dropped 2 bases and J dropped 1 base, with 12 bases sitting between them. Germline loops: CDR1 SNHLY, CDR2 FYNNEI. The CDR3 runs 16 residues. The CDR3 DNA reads TGTGCCAGCAGTGAAAGGTTTCGGGAGAGCAATCAGCCCCAGCATTTT. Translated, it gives CASSERFRESNQPQHF. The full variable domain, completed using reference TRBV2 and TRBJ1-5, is EPEVTQTPSHQVTQMGQEVILRCVPISNHLYFYWYRQILGQKVEFLVSFYNNEISEKSEIFDDQFSVERPDGSNFTLKIRSTKLEDSAMYFCASSERFRESNQPQHFGDGTRLSIL.

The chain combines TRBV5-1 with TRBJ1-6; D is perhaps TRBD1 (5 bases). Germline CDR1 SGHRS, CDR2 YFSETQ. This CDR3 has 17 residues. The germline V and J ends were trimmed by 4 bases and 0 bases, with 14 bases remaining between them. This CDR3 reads CASSIGTASSYNSPLHF. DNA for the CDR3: TGCGCCAGCAGCATAGGGACCGCGAGCTCCTATAATTCACCCCTCCACTTT.

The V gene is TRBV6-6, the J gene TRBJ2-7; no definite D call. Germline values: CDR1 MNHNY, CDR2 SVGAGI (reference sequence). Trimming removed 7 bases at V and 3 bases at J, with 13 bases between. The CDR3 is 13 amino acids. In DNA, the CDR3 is TGTGCCAGCACCCAACCTCAATTCTACGAGCAGTACTTC. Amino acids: CASTQPQFYEQYF.

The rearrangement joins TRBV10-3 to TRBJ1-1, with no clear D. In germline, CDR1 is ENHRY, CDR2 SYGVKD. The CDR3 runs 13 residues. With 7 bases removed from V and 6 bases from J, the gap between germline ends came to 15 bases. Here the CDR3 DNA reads TGTGCCATCATGTCAGAGGGCAAAGCTGAAGCTTTCTTT. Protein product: CAIMSEGKAEAFF.

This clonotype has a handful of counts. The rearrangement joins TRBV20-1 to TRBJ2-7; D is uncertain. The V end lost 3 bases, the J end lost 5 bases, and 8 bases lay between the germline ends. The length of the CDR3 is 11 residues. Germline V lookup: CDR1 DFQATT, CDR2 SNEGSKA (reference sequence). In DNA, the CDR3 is TGCAGTGCTAGTCCGTCGGACGAGCAGTACTTC. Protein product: CSASPSDEQYF.

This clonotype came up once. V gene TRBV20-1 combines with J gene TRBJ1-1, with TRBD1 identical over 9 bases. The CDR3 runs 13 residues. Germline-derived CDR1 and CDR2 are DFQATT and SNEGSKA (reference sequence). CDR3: CRVPGQGDTEAFF. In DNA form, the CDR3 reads TGCAGAGTTCCGGGACAGGGAGACACTGAAGCTTTCTTT.

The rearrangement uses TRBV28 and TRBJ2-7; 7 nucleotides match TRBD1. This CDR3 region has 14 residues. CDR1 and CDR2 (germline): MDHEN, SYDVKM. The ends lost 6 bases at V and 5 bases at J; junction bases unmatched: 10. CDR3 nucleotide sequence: TGTGCCAGCAGAGTAGGGGGCGGGTTCCACGAGCAGTACTTC. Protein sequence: CASRVGGGFHEQYF.